A single sample gave rise to the 2 T cell receptor beta chains below, sequenced in a study of monozygotic twins with inflammatory bowel disease (dated 2019 in TCRdb). The receptor library was made with 5' RACE. The listed sequencing device is Illumina HiSeq 2500. Once TCRdb had reprocessed the reads, it stored one entry per CDR3 protein sequence and supplied no DNA. The table for this sample lists around 97,000 distinct CDR3 sequences. Clones ranked in the top ten supply 1.5% to 2% of the sample. The source material was blood. Source of these receptors: a human donor with ulcerative colitis or Crohn's disease, or a healthy co-twin of an affected twin (not recorded which).

V and J are TRBV7-2 and TRBJ1-5; TCRdb returns TRBD1, unconfirmable since there is no DNA. This CDR3 contains 13 residues. Germline CDR1 is SGHTA and CDR2 is FQGNSA. CDR3 region: CASSRDTNQPQHF.

The rearrangement uses TRBV19 and TRBJ2-1; TCRdb indicates TRBD1, and absent DNA this call remains unverified. This CDR3 spans 15 amino acids. CDR1 is LNHDA and CDR2 is SQIVND in the germline V gene (reference sequence). The CDR3 protein is CASSVESGHHNEQFF. Supplemented by reference TRBV19 and TRBJ2-1, the full variable domain reads DGGITQSPKYLFRKEGQNVTLSCEQNLNHDAMYWYRQDPGQGLRLIYYSQIVNDFQKGDIAEGYSVSREKKESFPLTVTSAQKNPTAFYLCASSVESGHHNEQFFGPGTRLTVL.